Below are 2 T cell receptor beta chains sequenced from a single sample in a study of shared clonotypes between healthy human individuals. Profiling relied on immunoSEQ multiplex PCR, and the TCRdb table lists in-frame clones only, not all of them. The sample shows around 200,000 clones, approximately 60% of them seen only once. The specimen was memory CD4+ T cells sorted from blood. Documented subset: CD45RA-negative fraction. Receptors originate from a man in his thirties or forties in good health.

CDR3 sequence reads: CASSSSVNTEAFF. CDR3 nucleotides: TGTGCCAGCAGCTCCTCCGTCAACACTGAAGCTTTCTTT. The rearrangement links TRBV11-3 to TRBJ1-1, with D hard to call. CDR3 length equals 13 residues. The V and J ends lost 4 bases and 2 bases respectively, with 8 bases between them. Germline V gives CDR1 SGHNT, CDR2 YENEEA.

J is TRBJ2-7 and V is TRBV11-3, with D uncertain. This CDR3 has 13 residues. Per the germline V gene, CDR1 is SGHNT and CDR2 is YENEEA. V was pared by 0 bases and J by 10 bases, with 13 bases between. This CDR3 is CASSLDPDGGQYF. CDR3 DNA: TGTGCCAGCAGCTTAGATCCAGACGGCGGCCAGTACTTC. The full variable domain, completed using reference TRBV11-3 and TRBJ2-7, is EAGVVQSPRYKIIEKKQPVAFWCNPISGHNTLYWYLQNLGQGPELLIRYENEEAVDDSQLPKDRFSAERLKGVDSTLKIQPAELGDSAVYLCASSLDPDGGQYFGPGTRLTVT.